The present entry profiles one T cell receptor (beta chain) with its context. V gave up 4 bases and J gave up 6 bases; unmatched junction bases: 7. Germline CDR1 reads MNHEY; CDR2 reads SMNVEV (reference sequence). The CDR3 is made up of 14 amino acids. The assay was immunoSEQ multiplex PCR, and TCRdb's table has in-frame clones only and misses some. The table includes 2 million to 2.5 million clones, 85% to 95% detected once. This entry belongs to a study of shared clonotypes between healthy human individuals. The sample taken for sequencing was naive CD4+ T cells sorted from blood. Subset meaning: CD45RA+ positively selected. The rearrangement joins TRBV27 to TRBJ2-7, with TRBD1 matching 9 bases. The clonotype was recovered from a man between 18 and 35 years old in good health. CDR3 in amino acids: CASSSGTGIGEQYF. CDR3 in DNA: TGTGCCAGCAGTTCCGGGACAGGGATAGGCGAGCAGTACTTC.